This T cell receptor beta chain stems from a study of T cells after yellow fever vaccination. It was through 5'RACE template switching that TCR cDNA was made, with a universal primer site and UMIs added. TCRdb redid the calling of the 5' RACE reads with MiXCR, one entry per CDR3 protein. The repertoire holds around 330,000 distinct CDR3 sequences, 3% to 4.5% seen once, with about 20% in the top ten. The germline CDR1 and CDR2 sequences are SNHLY and FYNNEI. This CDR3 is built from 12 residues. This clonotype was found a few times. Its specificity is not known. An end of the junction does not agree with germline; a read error may underlie this. Study-wide findings and caveats: Sorted repertoires could include abundant contaminating clonotypes from bulk cells. Clones from primary vaccination mostly reappeared after the booster (about 97% CD4, around 90% CD8).

The chain recombines TRBV2 with TRBJ2-3, with D maybe TRBD2 (5 bases). Sequenced here: PBMCs, sampled on the day of the yellow fever booster vaccination. The TCR comes from a man aged 18 to 30 who received the YFV17D yellow fever vaccine. The DNA for the CDR3 is TGTGCCAGCAGTGAATCGGGGAGCGGATGGTCTTTT. Translated: CASSESGSGWSF.